This TCR beta chain was identified in a study of blood T cell repertoires in COVID-19. As processed by the authors: Amplification of reference gene primers was used by the study to estimate nucleated cell counts. Some clones are missing from TCRdb's copy, which holds only in-frame ones; the method was immunoSEQ multiplex PCR. Clonal size and the V and J genes are those of that table, whereas D and trimming came from the DNA. Of around 130,000 clones in the sample, more than 75% were seen once. This clone was counted a single time. The specimen sequenced was peripheral blood. The TCR originated in a human donor in a cohort sampled during active COVID-19.

The CDR3: CASSLQPGNTDTQYF. DNA of the CDR3: TGTGCCAGCAGCCTCCAACCAGGGAACACAGATACGCAGTATTTT. This sequence joins TRBV7-9 and TRBJ2-3, with D possibly TRBD1 on 5 matching bases. Germline CDR1 is SEHNR and CDR2 is FQNEAQ (reference sequence). Trimming stripped 5 bases from V and 2 bases from J, with 14 bases between. The CDR3 consists of 15 residues. Filled out from reference TRBV7-9 and TRBJ2-3, the complete variable domain reads DTGVSQNPRHKITKRGQNVTFRCDPISEHNRLYWYRQTLGQGPEFLTYFQNEAQLEKSRLLSDRFSAERPKGSFSTLEIQRTEQGDSAMYLCASSLQPGNTDTQYFGPGTRLTVL.